This T cell receptor (beta chain) was recovered during a study of metastatic and nonmetastatic thyroid tumors (dated by TCRdb to 2019 to 2021). About the full investigation: The researchers compared repertoires between peripheral blood samples and tumor or nodule tissue samples from patients with malignant or benign thyroid disease. Beyond this particular receptor, the publication reports: In both blood and tumor samples, TCR beta diversity was reported to be significantly higher in malignant tumors than in benign nodules.

Library preparation was by PCR. TCRdb shows the sequencer as Illumina HiSeq 4000. The TCR beta-chain CDR3 region of each patient was profiled by high-throughput sequencing. Processing in the source paper ran as follows. The researchers built a classifier to tell apart papillary thyroid cancer patients with distant metastasis, based on CDR3 differences among clinicopathological groups. Repertoire diversity was assessed with the Shannon index, and tumor-blood repertoire similarity with the Morisita-Horn index. In-frame beta chains were kept once TCRdb had trimmed the public reads at Q25 with fastp and called clones with MiXCR. For this entry, the V and J calls and clone size follow TCRdb and not the study's own pipeline. The sample table shows 34,000 or so clones, and 16% are seen once. Of the sample, roughly 3.2% falls within the top ten clones. None of the patients had been given any treatment before thyroid surgery. Using T-cell receptor beta sequencing, the study looked back at clinical samples from patients collected from the early 2010s to the late 2010s.

Deletion took 5 bases off V and 1 base off J, with a span of 12 bases between the germline ends. CDR1 and CDR2 are drawn from the germline V gene (reference sequence): DFQATT, SNEGSKA. The CDR3 runs 14 amino acids, cysteine and phenylalanine included. Only the CDR3 portion is preserved as DNA: 42 bases, with reading frame beginning at the first base. Many counts were recorded for this clone. This clone's antigen is unknown. Within one base of it there is no much larger clone, and no base qualities were kept. The source of this sequence is a female donor with papillary thyroid cancer or a benign thyroid nodule (not recorded which). Some clones in this sample may be carry-over from other donors' samples. The chain was built from TRBV20-1 and TRBJ2-1; a weak D assignment points to TRBD2 (5 bases agree). Specimen: blood. The nucleotide sequence reads TGCAGTGCTGTACTGGGAGTATCCTACAATGAGCAGTTCTTC. Its amino acids are CSAVLGVSYNEQFF.